Listed below are T cell receptor beta chains from one sample, sequenced in a study of human CD8 memory T cell subsets. From its re-call of the 5' RACE reads, TCRdb lists each CDR3 protein once, without DNA. Recorded for this sample: approximately 7,000 distinct CDR3 sequences. The sequencing input was CD8+ stem-like memory T cells (TSCM and TCM) sorted from PBMCs. The receptor set was obtained from a human donor in good health. Each CDR3 is given with its conserved first and last residue. Rows may omit the clone size; those that give it use once, few, many or a size class.

cdr3_aa clone_size j_call v_call
CASSLSGRALYEQYF NA TRBJ2-7 TRBV14
CASSQNIGEQYF NA TRBJ2-7 TRBV4-1
CASSFRSGRANEQFF NA TRBJ2-1 TRBV5-1
CAISVSGEQFF NA TRBJ2-1 TRBV10-3
CASTETGFGSPLHF NA TRBJ1-6 TRBV12-3/TRBV12-4
CASSLKAGGPGEQYF NA TRBJ2-7 TRBV5-6
CASSLEDASNYEQYF NA TRBJ2-7 TRBV11-2
CASSVGASGHNEQFF NA TRBJ2-1 TRBV9
CASEDSVNYYEQYF medium-sized TRBJ2-7 TRBV28
CASSSTGTGTFSPLHF NA TRBJ1-6 TRBV5-4
CASIYSGGSYNEQFF NA TRBJ2-1 TRBV27